Listed below are T cell receptor beta chains from one sample, sequenced in a study of blood T cells in healthy people across ages. MiXCR, run by TCRdb on the 5' RACE reads, gives a single entry per CDR3 protein. The sample carries around 800,000 distinct CDR3 sequences, 40% to 65% recorded once. What was sequenced was blood. Receptors originate from an elderly man in good health. Each CDR3 is given with its conserved first and last residue. A D gene is named only where the DNA matches it firmly. Clone size is not always given. Where it is, it says once, few, many or a class for expanded clones.

>NA|NA|TRBJ2-1|TRBV29-1
CSARGLRNEQFF
TGCAGCGCCAGAGGACTACGTAATGAGCAGTTCTTC
>TRBD1|few|TRBJ2-6|TRBV2
CATVDRERLSGANVLTF
TGTGCCACAGTGGACAGGGAACGCCTATCTGGGGCCAACGTCCTGACTTTC
>NA|NA|TRBJ2-7|TRBV13
CASSFTSTTSLYEQYF
TGTGCCAGCAGCTTTACCTCTACAACTAGCCTCTACGAGCAGTACTTC
>NA|few|TRBJ2-1|TRBV27
CASSLVSGYNEQFF
TGTGCCAGCAGTTTAGTGTCTGGGTACAATGAGCAGTTCTTC
>NA|NA|TRBJ2-1|TRBV7-9
CASSTTTGNEQFF
TGTGCCAGCAGCACAACTACCGGCAATGAGCAGTTCTTC
>NA|few|TRBJ2-7|TRBV2
CASSVNPSYEQYF
TGTGCCAGCAGTGTCAACCCCTCCTACGAGCAGTACTTC
>TRBD2|NA|TRBJ2-7|TRBV12-3/TRBV12-4
CASTISGRALNEQYF
TGTGCCAGCACCATAAGCGGGAGGGCCTTGAACGAGCAGTACTTC
>NA|NA|TRBJ2-3|TRBV12-3/TRBV12-4
CASSPLSSTDTQYF
TGTGCCAGCAGCCCACTTAGCAGCACAGATACGCAGTATTTT
>NA|few|TRBJ2-7|TRBV5-1
CASSSRGASYNEQYF
TGCGCCAGCAGCTCTAGGGGGGCCTCCTACAATGAGCAGTACTTC
>TRBD1|NA|TRBJ1-4|TRBV6-5
CASSYPTGWGEANEKLFF
TGTGCCAGCAGTTACCCGACAGGGTGGGGTGAAGCTAATGAAAAACTGTTTTTT
>TRBD1|few|TRBJ1-4|TRBV18
CASSPGDRAKLFF
TGTGCCAGCTCCCCTGGGGACAGGGCGAAGCTGTTTTTT
>TRBD2|NA|TRBJ2-3|TRBV5-6
CASSLEGTSGGHRYAYF
TGTGCCAGCAGCTTGGAAGGGACTAGCGGGGGACACAGATACGCGTATTTT
>TRBD2|NA|TRBJ2-1|TRBV20-1
CSASLAAGGILNEQFF
TGCAGTGCTAGCCTTGCGGCGGGAGGTATCCTCAATGAGCAGTTCTTC
>TRBD1|NA|TRBJ1-1|TRBV27
CASRLDRDSGGGNTEAFF
TGTGCCAGCAGACTCGACCGGGACAGTGGAGGTGGGAACACTGAAGCTTTCTTT
>NA|NA|TRBJ2-2|TRBV12-3/TRBV12-4
CASSLWPGELFF
TGTGCCAGCAGTTTGTGGCCCGGGGAGCTGTTTTTT
>NA|few|TRBJ2-1|TRBV6-2/TRBV6-3
CASSYPINEQFF
TGTGCCAGCAGTTACCCTATTAATGAGCAGTTCTTC
>TRBD2|NA|TRBJ2-3|TRBV6-5
CASSSPSGRASRDRYAYF
TGTGCCAGCAGTTCCCCCAGCGGGAGGGCCTCCCGAGACAGATACGCGTATTTT
>NA|NA|TRBJ2-1|TRBV6-1
CASRQPGTISYNEQFF
TGTGCCAGCAGGCAACCCGGGACCATCTCCTACAATGAGCAGTTCTTC
>NA|NA|TRBJ1-1|TRBV6-2/TRBV6-3
CASSLVGPNTEAFF
TGTGCCAGCAGTTTAGTAGGGCCGAACACTGAAGCTTTCTTT
>TRBD1|NA|TRBJ2-1|TRBV28
CASRPQGAYEQFF
TGTGCCAGCAGGCCCCAGGGGGCGTACGAGCAGTTCTTC
>NA|few|TRBJ1-2|TRBV12-3/TRBV12-4
CASSLTGVGGYTF
TGTGCCAGCAGTCTGACAGGCGTCGGGGGCTACACCTTC
>NA|few|TRBJ2-7|TRBV5-1
CASSLALIGRAGSYEQYF
TGCGCCAGCAGCTTGGCCTTAATCGGTCGGGCCGGCTCCTACGAGCAGTACTTC
>TRBD1|many|TRBJ1-5|TRBV4-2
CASSQSSGGQPQHF
TGTGCCAGCAGCCAGAGCTCAGGGGGCCAGCCCCAGCATTTT
>NA|NA|TRBJ1-1|TRBV12-5
CASGPPPQNTEAFF
TGTGCTAGTGGCCCGCCCCCCCAGAACACTGAAGCTTTCTTT
>NA|NA|TRBJ2-7|TRBV27
CASSLQGSDYEQYF
TGTGCCAGCAGTTTACAGGGGTCGGACTACGAGCAGTACTTC
>NA|few|TRBJ2-2|TRBV6-6
CASRRTGTPNTGELFF
TGTGCCAGCAGGAGGACCGGGACCCCGAACACCGGGGAGCTGTTTTTT